Listed below are T cell receptor beta chains from one sample, sequenced in a study of CD8+CD57+ T cells in acquired aplastic anemia. TCRdb used MiXCR to reprocess the reads, holding one entry per CDR3 protein. The repertoire includes more than 70,000 distinct CDR3 sequences, 70% of them detected once, and roughly 80% sits in the top ten. Material: sorted CD4+, CD8+, or CD8+CD57+ T cells (not recorded which) from PBMCs. Receptors were obtained from a human donor with aplastic anemia. The CDR3 runs from the conserved cysteine through the conserved F or W. A D gene is named only where the DNA matches it firmly. A row's size may be missing; if present it is once, few, many or a size class.

d_call	clone_size	v_call	j_call	cdr3_aa	cdr3_nt
NA	NA	TRBV15	TRBJ2-5	CASSPPYSGHEETQYF	TGTGCCAGCAGTCCCCCTTATAGCGGCCACGAAGAGACCCAGTACTTC
NA	NA	TRBV7-2	TRBJ1-3	CASCAGGNENTIYF	TGTGCCAGCTGCGCAGGCGGGAACGAAAACACCATATATTTT
TRBD2	few	TRBV24-1	TRBJ2-1	CATLTSGAYNEQFF	TGTGCCACCCTCACTAGCGGGGCCTACAATGAGCAGTTCTTC
TRBD2	NA	TRBV25-1	TRBJ2-1	CATSLGGGGRGNEQFF	TGTGCCACGTCATTGGGAGGAGGAGGGAGGGGCAATGAGCAGTTCTTC
NA	NA	TRBV5-3	TRBJ2-7	CASSLNLGEQYF	TGTGCCAGCAGCCTGAATTTGGGTGAGCAGTACTTC
NA	NA	TRBV24-1	TRBJ2-2	CATNGASGELFF	TGTGCCACCAATGGGGCGAGCGGGGAGCTGTTTTTT
NA	NA	TRBV10-3	TRBJ1-1	CAISESRGTNTEAFF	TGTGCCATCAGTGAGTCTCGGGGCACGAACACTGAAGCTTTCTTT
NA	NA	TRBV10-1	TRBJ1-6	CASSEIHNSPLHF	TGCGCCAGCAGTGAGATCCATAATTCACCCCTCCACTTT
NA	NA	TRBV7-2	TRBJ2-3	CASSLALAFTDTQYF	TGTGCCAGCAGCTTAGCCCTCGCGTTCACAGATACGCAGTATTTT
TRBD2	NA	TRBV15	TRBJ2-7	CATSGGTSGRAVDEQYF	TGTGCCACCAGCGGAGGGACTAGCGGGAGGGCCGTCGACGAGCAGTACTTC
TRBD1	few	TRBV24-1	TRBJ2-7	CATSDLGDRGSYEQYF	TGTGCCACCAGTGATCTGGGGGACAGGGGGTCCTACGAGCAGTACTTC
NA	NA	TRBV9	TRBJ2-1	CASSVGKGIIMSEQFF	TGTGCCAGCAGCGTTGGAAAGGGGATCATAATGAGTGAGCAGTTCTTC
NA	NA	TRBV15	TRBJ2-2	CATSRVDRMGGELFF	TGTGCCACCAGCAGAGTGGACAGAATGGGAGGGGAGCTGTTTTTT
NA	NA	TRBV20-1	TRBJ2-3	CSGIERTDTQYF	TGCAGTGGGATTGAGCGCACAGATACGCAGTATTTT
NA	many	TRBV5-1	TRBJ2-3	CASSLVTALQDTQYF	TGCGCCAGCAGCTTGGTCACGGCCTTGCAAGATACGCAGTATTTT
NA	few	TRBV2	TRBJ2-7	CASSRQIYEQYF	TGTGCCAGCAGCCGACAGATCTACGAGCAGTACTTC
TRBD1	NA	TRBV29-1	TRBJ2-1	CSVPPGQETYYNEQFF	TGCAGCGTCCCCCCGGGACAGGAGACATACTACAATGAGCAGTTCTTC
NA	NA	TRBV12-3/TRBV12-4	TRBJ1-5	CASSFGLLTQPQHF	TGTGCCAGCAGTTTCGGCCTCCTGACTCAGCCCCAGCATTTT
TRBD1	few	TRBV4-3	TRBJ1-1	CASSHLGTGGFMDTEAFF	TGCGCCAGCAGCCACCTTGGCACAGGGGGCTTTATGGACACTGAAGCTTTCTTT
NA	NA	TRBV5-5	TRBJ1-2	CAIPFAYGYTF	TGTGCCATACCATTTGCCTATGGCTACACCTTC
NA	NA	TRBV20-1	TRBJ2-3	CSARDRREADTQYF	TGCAGTGCTAGAGATCGCAGGGAGGCAGATACGCAGTATTTT
TRBD1	NA	TRBV10-3	TRBJ1-6	CATGQGGYNSPLHF	TGTGCCACGGGACAGGGAGGATATAATTCACCCCTCCACTTT
NA	NA	TRBV29-1	TRBJ2-3	CSADLAGDTQYF	TGCAGTGCTGACCTTGCTGGCGATACGCAGTATTTT
TRBD2	NA	TRBV2	TRBJ2-5	CASTAKGGLAILGSQYF	TGTGCCAGCACAGCCAAGGGGGGACTAGCAATTTTAGGGTCCCAGTACTTC
TRBD2	NA	TRBV2	TRBJ2-3	CASSEILAGSTDTQYF	TGTGCCAGCAGCGAAATACTAGCGGGGAGCACAGATACGCAGTATTTT
TRBD1	few	TRBV7-9	TRBJ1-4	CASSPDRDYEKLFF	TGTGCCAGCAGCCCGGACAGGGATTATGAAAAACTGTTTTTT
NA	NA	TRBV19	TRBJ2-3	CACRRGTGTDTQYF	TGTGCCTGTCGACGCGGGACTGGGACAGATACGCAGTATTTT
NA	few	TRBV24-1	TRBJ1-1	CATSEGNTEAFF	TGTGCCACCAGTGAAGGGAACACTGAAGCTTTCTTT
TRBD2	few	TRBV7-7	TRBJ2-5	CASSQSSGGAGETQYF	TGTGCCAGCAGCCAGTCTAGCGGGGGGGCTGGGGAGACCCAGTACTTC
TRBD1	few	TRBV10-3	TRBJ1-5	CAISETGVVNQPQHF	TGTGCCATCAGTGAGACAGGGGTCGTCAATCAGCCCCAGCATTTT
TRBD2	NA	TRBV11-1	TRBJ2-1	CASSLGLADNEQFF	TGTGCCAGCAGCTTAGGGCTAGCGGACAATGAGCAGTTCTTC
NA	NA	TRBV2	TRBJ1-3	CASSPFGTIYF	TGTGCCAGCAGTCCTTTCGGCACCATATATTTT
NA	NA	TRBV20-1	TRBJ2-5	CSASRGPQETQYF	TGCAGTGCTTCCAGGGGTCCGCAAGAGACCCAGTACTTC
NA	NA	TRBV7-2	TRBJ2-7	CASSSFRASYEQYF	TGTGCCAGCAGCTCGTTCAGGGCCTCCTACGAGCAGTACTTC
TRBD1	NA	TRBV7-2	TRBJ2-7	CASSPGQGVFHEQYF	TGTGCCAGCAGCCCAGGACAGGGGGTTTTCCACGAGCAGTACTTC
NA	once	TRBV7-7	TRBJ2-5	CASSLGGGAQETQYF	TGTGCTAGCAGCTTAGGAGGGGGGGCCCAAGAGACCCAGTACTTC
TRBD2	NA	TRBV7-9	TRBJ2-3	CASGGSGATDTQYF	TGTGCCAGCGGCGGGAGCGGGGCCACAGATACGCAGTATTTT
NA	NA	TRBV19	TRBJ1-6	CASSIDRLWEAGEDNSPLHF	TGTGCCAGTAGTATAGATCGTCTTTGGGAGGCAGGGGAAGATAATTCACCCCTCCACTTT
TRBD2	NA	TRBV20-1	TRBJ2-7	CSVKEGGEAYEQYF	TGCAGTGTTAAGGAGGGAGGGGAAGCCTACGAGCAGTACTTC
NA	NA	TRBV12-5	TRBJ1-2	CASGLERSGYTF	TGTGCTAGTGGTTTAGAGCGGTCCGGCTACACCTTC
NA	NA	TRBV25-1	TRBJ1-6	CASSASGINSPLHF	TGTGCCAGCAGTGCGTCAGGGATAAATTCACCCCTCCACTTT
NA	few	TRBV7-9	TRBJ2-5	CASTRQARETQYF	TGTGCCAGCACTCGGCAGGCCAGGGAGACCCAGTACTTC
NA	NA	TRBV20-1	TRBJ2-5	CSAAVGGGFQGRMTQYF	TGCAGTGCCGCAGTGGGTGGTGGCTTTCAGGGTAGGATGACCCAGTACTTC